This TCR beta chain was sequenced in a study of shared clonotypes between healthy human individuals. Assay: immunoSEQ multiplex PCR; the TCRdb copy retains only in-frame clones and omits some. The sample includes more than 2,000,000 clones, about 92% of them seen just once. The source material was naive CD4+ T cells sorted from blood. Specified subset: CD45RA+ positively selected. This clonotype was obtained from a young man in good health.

CDR3 protein: CAWTIGAGTPLHF. Here the CDR3 DNA reads TGTGCCTGGACTATAGGGGCGGGGACGCCCCTCCACTTT. The chain employs TRBV30 and TRBJ1-6; D might be TRBD1 (5 bases). The ends were cut back, 4 bases at V and 13 bases at J, with 17 bases in the middle. There are 13 residues in the CDR3. Per the germline V gene, CDR1 is GTSNPN and CDR2 is SVGIG (reference sequence).